This entry describes one T cell receptor (beta chain). Its matching antigen is unknown. This entry is derived from a study of T cell repertoires in cytomegalovirus infection. Looking at the study overall: Public TCR beta signatures were indicative of both CMV infection and a matching HLA type.

Points from the study as a whole: Pooled public TCR beta family frequency picked out CMV carriers with the relevant HLA. CMV-specific TCR beta clonotypes restricted by HLA-C dominated the ex vivo response.

TCRdb reanalysed the reads using MiXCR and keeps one entry per CDR3 protein. The sample shows approximately 750,000 distinct CDR3 sequences, less than 40% of them seen only once. Material: PBMCs. The TCR originated in a human donor in good health (CMV status not recorded). Some clones in this sample may be carry-over from other donors' samples.

CDR3 nucleotides: TGTGCCAGCGGACAAACCCATCAGCCCCAGCATTTT. It is translated as CASGQTHQPQHF. The gene calls are TRBV27 and TRBJ1-5; tentatively, D is TRBD1 (5 bases). The V and J ends lost 8 bases and 5 bases respectively, with 10 bases between them. CDR1 is MNHEY and CDR2 is SMNVEV in the germline V gene (reference sequence). The CDR3 has 12 residues.